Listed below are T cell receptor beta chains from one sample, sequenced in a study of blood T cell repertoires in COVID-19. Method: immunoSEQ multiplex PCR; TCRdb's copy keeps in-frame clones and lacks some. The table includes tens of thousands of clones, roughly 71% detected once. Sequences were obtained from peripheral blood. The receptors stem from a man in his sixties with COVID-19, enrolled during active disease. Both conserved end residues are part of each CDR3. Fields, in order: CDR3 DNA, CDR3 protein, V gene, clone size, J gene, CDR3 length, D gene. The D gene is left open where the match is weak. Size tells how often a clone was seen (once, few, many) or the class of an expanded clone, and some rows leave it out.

TGCGCCAGTAAAGCCCCGGACAGGGAGGAAGAGACCCAGTACTTC,CASKAPDREEETQYF,TRBV5-1,few,TRBJ2-5,15,TRBD1
TGCGCCAGCAGCGAAGGGACAGCCAATCAGCCCCAGCATTTT,CASSEGTANQPQHF,TRBV5-1,.,TRBJ1-5,14,TRBD1
TGCAGCGTTGAATCTTGGGGGACAGGGGAAGATACGCAGTATTTT,CSVESWGTGEDTQYF,TRBV29-1,.,TRBJ2-3,15,TRBD1
TGCGCCAGCAGCCCCCCCTCCCAGGGTGAGGGCTACACCTTC,CASSPPSQGEGYTF,TRBV5-1,few,TRBJ1-2,14,.
TGTGCCAGCAGTTACTTCCGGACAGGTACTGAAGCTTTCTTT,CASSYFRTGTEAFF,TRBV6-5,.,TRBJ1-1,14,TRBD1
TGTGCCAGCAATTCCCACAGGGCGGGGAACACTGAAGCTTTCTTT,CASNSHRAGNTEAFF,TRBV6-5,.,TRBJ1-1,15,.
TGCGCCAGCAGCATTAGACAGTTCACAGATACGCAGTATTTT,CASSIRQFTDTQYF,TRBV5-1,.,TRBJ2-3,14,.
TGTGCCAGCAGTTATCCTGGACAGGGGGCTTTCTTT,CASSYPGQGAFF,TRBV6-6,.,TRBJ1-1,12,TRBD1
TGCGCCAGCAGACCCGGGACAGGGGGAACCTACGAGCAGTACTTC,CASRPGTGGTYEQYF,TRBV5-1,.,TRBJ2-7,15,TRBD1
TGTGCCACCAAGGCAGGGGATTCTGCCTACACCTTC,CATKAGDSAYTF,TRBV19,.,TRBJ1-2,12,.
TGTGCCAGCAGTCCGTTGAGACAGGGATCCTACGAGCAGTACTTC,CASSPLRQGSYEQYF,TRBV6-5,.,TRBJ2-7,15,TRBD1
TGTGCCAGCAGCAAAGGGACAGGGTTTAGCAATGAGCAGTTCTTC,CASSKGTGFSNEQFF,TRBV13,.,TRBJ2-1,15,TRBD1
TGTGCCAGCTCTCACCGGGGGGACACTGAAGCTTTCTTT,CASSHRGDTEAFF,TRBV2,.,TRBJ1-1,13,.